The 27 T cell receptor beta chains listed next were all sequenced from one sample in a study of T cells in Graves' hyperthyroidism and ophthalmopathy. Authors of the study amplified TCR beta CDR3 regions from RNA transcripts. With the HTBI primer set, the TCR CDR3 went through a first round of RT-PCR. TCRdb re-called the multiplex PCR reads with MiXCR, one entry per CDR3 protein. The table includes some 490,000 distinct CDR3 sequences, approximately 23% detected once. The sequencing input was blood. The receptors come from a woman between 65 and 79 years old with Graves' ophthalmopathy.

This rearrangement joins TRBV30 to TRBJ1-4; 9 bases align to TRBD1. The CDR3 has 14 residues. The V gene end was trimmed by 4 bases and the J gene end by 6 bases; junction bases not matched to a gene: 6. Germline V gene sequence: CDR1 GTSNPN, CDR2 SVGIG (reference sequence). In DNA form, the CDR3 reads TGTGCCTGGACCAAGACAGGGGGTTATGAAAAACTGTTTTTT. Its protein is CAWTKTGGYEKLFF.

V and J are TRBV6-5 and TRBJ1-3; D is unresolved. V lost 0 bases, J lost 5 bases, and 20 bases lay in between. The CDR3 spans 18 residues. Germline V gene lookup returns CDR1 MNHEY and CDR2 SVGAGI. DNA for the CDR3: TGTGCCAGCAGTTACTCGAACCCGGGTCTCAAGGCCAGAAACACCATATATTTT. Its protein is CASSYSNPGLKARNTIYF.

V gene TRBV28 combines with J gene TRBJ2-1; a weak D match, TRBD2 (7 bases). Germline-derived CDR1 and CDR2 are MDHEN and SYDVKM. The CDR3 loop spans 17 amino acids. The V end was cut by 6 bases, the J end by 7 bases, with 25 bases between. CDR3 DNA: TGTGCCAGCAGCCCGTGGAGGGGGGGGGGCGCCGGAAATGAGCAGTTCTTC. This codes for CASSPWRGGGAGNEQFF.

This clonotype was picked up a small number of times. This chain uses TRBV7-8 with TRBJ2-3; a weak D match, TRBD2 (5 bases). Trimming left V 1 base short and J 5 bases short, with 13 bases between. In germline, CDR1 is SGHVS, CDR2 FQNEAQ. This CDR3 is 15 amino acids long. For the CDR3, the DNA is TGTGCCAGCAGCTTAGTCACCGCTCGGGGAGATACGCAGTATTTT. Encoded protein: CASSLVTARGDTQYF.

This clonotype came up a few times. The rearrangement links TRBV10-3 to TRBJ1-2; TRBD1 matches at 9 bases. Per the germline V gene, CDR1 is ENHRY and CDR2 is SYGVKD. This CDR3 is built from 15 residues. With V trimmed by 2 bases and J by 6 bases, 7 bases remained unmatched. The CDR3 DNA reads TGTGCCATCAGTGAGATGGGGGGACAGGGACATGGCTACACCTTC. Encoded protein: CAISEMGGQGHGYTF.

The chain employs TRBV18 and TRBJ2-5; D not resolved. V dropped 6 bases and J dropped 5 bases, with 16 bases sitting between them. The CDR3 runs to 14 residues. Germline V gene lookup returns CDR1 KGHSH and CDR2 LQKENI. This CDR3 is CASSPGRGRETQYF. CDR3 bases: TGTGCCAGCTCTCCGGGCCGTGGGCGGGAGACCCAGTACTTC.

This CDR3 reads CASSPPAPNEQFF. The CDR3 nucleotides are TGTGCCAGCAGTCCTCCGGCCCCGAATGAGCAGTTCTTC. The chain combines TRBV6-1 with TRBJ2-1; D gene unclear. The V end lost 5 bases, the J end lost 7 bases, and 12 bases lay between the germline ends. In germline, CDR1 is MNHNS, CDR2 SASEGT. There are 13 residues in the CDR3.

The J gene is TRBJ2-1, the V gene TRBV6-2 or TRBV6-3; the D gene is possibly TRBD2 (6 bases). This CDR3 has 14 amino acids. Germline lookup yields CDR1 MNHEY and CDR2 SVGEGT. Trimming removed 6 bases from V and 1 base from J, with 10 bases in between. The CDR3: CASRVSGSYNEQFF. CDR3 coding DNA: TGTGCCAGCAGAGTAAGCGGGTCCTACAATGAGCAGTTCTTC.

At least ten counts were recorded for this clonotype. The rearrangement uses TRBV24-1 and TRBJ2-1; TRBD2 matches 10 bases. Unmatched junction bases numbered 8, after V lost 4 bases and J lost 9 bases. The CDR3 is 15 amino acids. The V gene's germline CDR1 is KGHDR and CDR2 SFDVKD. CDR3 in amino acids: CATSDRLAGDREQFF. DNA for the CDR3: TGTGCCACCAGTGACCGCCTAGCGGGAGACCGTGAGCAGTTCTTC.

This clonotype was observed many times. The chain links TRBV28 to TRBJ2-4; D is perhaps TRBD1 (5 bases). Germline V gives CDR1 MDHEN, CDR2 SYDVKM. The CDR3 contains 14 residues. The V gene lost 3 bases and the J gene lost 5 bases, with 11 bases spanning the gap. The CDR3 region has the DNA TGTGCCAGCAGTTTTTCAGGGATAGAAAACATTCAGTACTTC. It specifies CASSFSGIENIQYF.

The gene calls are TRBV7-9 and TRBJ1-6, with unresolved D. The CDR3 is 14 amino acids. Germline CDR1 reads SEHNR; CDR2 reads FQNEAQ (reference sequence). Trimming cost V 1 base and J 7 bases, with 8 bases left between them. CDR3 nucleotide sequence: TGTGCCAGCAGCTTAGGCGGGGTAAATTCACCCCTCCACTTT. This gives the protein CASSLGGVNSPLHF.

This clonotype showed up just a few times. The CDR3 nucleotides read TGCGCCAGCAGGGACGTCGAAGAGACCCAGTACTTC. It encodes CASRDVEETQYF. V is TRBV5-1 and J is TRBJ2-5, with D uncertain. V gave up 5 bases and J gave up 3 bases, with 8 bases separating them. In germline, CDR1 is SGHRS, CDR2 YFSETQ. This CDR3 contains 12 residues.

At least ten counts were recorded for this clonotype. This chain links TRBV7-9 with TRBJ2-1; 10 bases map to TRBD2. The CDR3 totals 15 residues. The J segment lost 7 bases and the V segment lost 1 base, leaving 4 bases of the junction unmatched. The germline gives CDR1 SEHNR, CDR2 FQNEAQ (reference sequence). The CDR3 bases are TGTGCCAGCAGCTTAGTGCTAGCGGGAGCGAATGAGCAGTTCTTC. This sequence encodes CASSLVLAGANEQFF.

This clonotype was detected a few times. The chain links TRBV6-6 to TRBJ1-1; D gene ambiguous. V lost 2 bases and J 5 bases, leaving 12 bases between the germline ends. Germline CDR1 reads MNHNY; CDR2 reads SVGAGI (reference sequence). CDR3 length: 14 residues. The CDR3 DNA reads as TGTGCCAGCAGTTACCTGGGTGCGGGGACTGAAGCTTTCTTT. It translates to CASSYLGAGTEAFF.

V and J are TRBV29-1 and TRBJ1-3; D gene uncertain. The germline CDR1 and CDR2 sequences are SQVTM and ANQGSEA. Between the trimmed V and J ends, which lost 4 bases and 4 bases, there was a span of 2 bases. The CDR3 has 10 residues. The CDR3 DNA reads TGCAGCGTTGCAGGAAACACCATATATTTT. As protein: CSVAGNTIYF.

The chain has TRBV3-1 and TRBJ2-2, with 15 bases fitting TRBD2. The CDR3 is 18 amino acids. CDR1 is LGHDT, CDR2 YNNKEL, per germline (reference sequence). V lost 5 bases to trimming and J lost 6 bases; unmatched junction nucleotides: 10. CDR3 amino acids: CASSLGLAGGPSSGELFF. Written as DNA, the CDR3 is TGTGCCAGCAGCTTAGGACTAGCGGGAGGGCCTAGTTCCGGGGAGCTGTTTTTT.

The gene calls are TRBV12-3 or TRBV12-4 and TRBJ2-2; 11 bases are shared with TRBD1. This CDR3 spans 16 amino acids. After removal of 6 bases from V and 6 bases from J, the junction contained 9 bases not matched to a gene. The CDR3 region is CASSPGDRGDSGELFF. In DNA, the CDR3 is TGTGCCAGCAGCCCAGGGGACAGGGGGGACTCCGGGGAGCTGTTTTTT.

CDR3 amino acids: CATSDPTSTGDYGYTF. The CDR3, as DNA: TGTGCCACCAGTGATCCGACGTCAACAGGGGACTATGGCTACACCTTC. The chain employs TRBV24-1 and TRBJ1-2, with 7 bases that match TRBD1. The V gene end was trimmed by 3 bases and the J gene end by 3 bases; junction bases not matched to a gene: 9. CDR1 is KGHDR and CDR2 is SFDVKD in the germline V gene. The CDR3 runs 16 residues.

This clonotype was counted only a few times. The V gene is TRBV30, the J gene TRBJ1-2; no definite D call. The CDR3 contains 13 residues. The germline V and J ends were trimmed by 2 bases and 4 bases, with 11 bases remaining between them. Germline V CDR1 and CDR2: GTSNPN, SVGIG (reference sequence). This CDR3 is CAWSWESTYGYTF. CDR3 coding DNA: TGTGCCTGGAGTTGGGAGTCGACCTATGGCTACACCTTC.

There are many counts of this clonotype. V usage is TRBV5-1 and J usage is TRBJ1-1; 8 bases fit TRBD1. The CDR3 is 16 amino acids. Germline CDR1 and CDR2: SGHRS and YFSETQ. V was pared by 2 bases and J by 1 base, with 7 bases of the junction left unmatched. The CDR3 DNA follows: TGCGCCAGCAGCTTCCTCCAGACAGGGGCGAACACTGAAGCTTTCTTT. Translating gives CASSFLQTGANTEAFF.

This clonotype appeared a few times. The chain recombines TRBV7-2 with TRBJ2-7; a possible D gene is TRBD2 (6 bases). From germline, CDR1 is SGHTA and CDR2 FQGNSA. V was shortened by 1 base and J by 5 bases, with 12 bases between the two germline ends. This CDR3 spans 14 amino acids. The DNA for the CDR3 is TGTGCCAGCAGCTTAGGGGTCACTAGCCACGAGCAGTACTTC. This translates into CASSLGVTSHEQYF.

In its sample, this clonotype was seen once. The CDR3 here is CASSWTGASTDTQYF. The DNA of the CDR3 is TGTGCCAGCAGCTGGACAGGGGCTAGCACAGATACGCAGTATTTT. The chain joins TRBV7-2 to TRBJ2-3; 9 positions agree with TRBD1. V was clipped by 4 bases and J by 0 bases; unmatched bases: 2. Germline CDR1 is SGHTA and CDR2 is FQGNSA. The CDR3 consists of 15 residues. The variable domain in full, with the rest retrieved from reference TRBV7-2 and TRBJ2-3, is GAGVSQSPSNKVTEKGKDVELRCDPISGHTALYWYRQSLGQGLEFLIYFQGNSAPDKSGLPSDRFSAERTGGSVSTLTIQRTQQEDSAVYLCASSWTGASTDTQYFGPGTRLTVL.

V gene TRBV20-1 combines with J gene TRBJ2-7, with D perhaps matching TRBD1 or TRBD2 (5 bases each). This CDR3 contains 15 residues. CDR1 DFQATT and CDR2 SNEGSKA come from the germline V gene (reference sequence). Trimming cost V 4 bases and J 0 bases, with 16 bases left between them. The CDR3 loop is CSAKDYKRGSYEQYF. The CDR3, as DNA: TGCAGTGCTAAAGACTACAAGAGGGGCTCCTACGAGCAGTACTTC.

CDR3 coding DNA: TGTGCCAGCACCACGACCGTGTTGGGGAACAATGAGCAGTTCTTC. Its translation: CASTTTVLGNNEQFF. V usage is TRBV6-1 and J usage is TRBJ2-1; D not certain. CDR1 and CDR2 (germline): MNHNS, SASEGT. V was trimmed by 7 bases and J by 5 bases, leaving 18 bases between them. CDR3 length: 15 residues.

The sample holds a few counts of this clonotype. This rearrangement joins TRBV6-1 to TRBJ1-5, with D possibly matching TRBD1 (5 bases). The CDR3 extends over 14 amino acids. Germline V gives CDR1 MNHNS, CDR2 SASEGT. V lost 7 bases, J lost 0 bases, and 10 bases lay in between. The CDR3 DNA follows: TGTGCCAGCACAGGGTTCCCTAGCAATCAGCCCCAGCATTTT. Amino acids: CASTGFPSNQPQHF.

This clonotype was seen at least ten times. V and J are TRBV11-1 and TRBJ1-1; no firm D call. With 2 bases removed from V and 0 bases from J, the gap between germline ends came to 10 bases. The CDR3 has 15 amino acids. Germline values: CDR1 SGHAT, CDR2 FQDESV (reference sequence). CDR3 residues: CASSLSPAMNTEAFF. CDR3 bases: TGTGCCAGCAGCTTATCTCCAGCTATGAACACTGAAGCTTTCTTT.

CDR3 sequence reads: CASPVPGLADPGTDTQYF. The CDR3 DNA reads as TGTGCCAGCCCCGTGCCGGGACTAGCGGACCCTGGCACAGATACGCAGTATTTT. J is TRBJ2-3 and V is TRBV2; 11 positions match TRBD2. After removal of 8 bases from V and 1 base from J, the junction contained 14 bases not matched to a gene. CDR1 is SNHLY and CDR2 is FYNNEI in the germline V gene. The CDR3 has 18 amino acids.